Given below is one TCR beta chain in context. The data derive from a study of cytomegalovirus exposure and HLA in healthy donors. The PCR was carried out with 60 Vbeta primers and 13 Jbeta primers. TCRdb's table, derived via immunoSEQ multiplex PCR, lists solely in-frame clones and lacks some. The data contain under 55,000 clones, roughly 69% of them seen just once; the ten biggest clones take up around 3.3%. Germline loops: CDR1 SGHRS, CDR2 YFSETQ. CDR3 length: 14 residues. With 4 bases clipped from V and 0 bases from J, the junction kept 3 bases outside the gene matches. The sequenced sample consisted of PBMCs. The chain uses TRBV5-1 and TRBJ2-5; 7 bases align to TRBD2. The TCR comes from a woman aged 25 to 39 in good health and CMV-seronegative. CDR3 bases: TGCGCCAGCAGCGTCCTAGCGGACCAAGAGACCCAGTACTTC. Encoded protein: CASSVLADQETQYF.